This T cell receptor beta chain was profiled in a study of blood T cells in healthy people across ages. Germline CDR1 is SQVTM and CDR2 is ANQGSEA. This CDR3 comprises 11 residues. Trimming pared 5 bases from V and 4 bases from J, leaving 8 bases between. The second PCR ran about 6 to 11 cycles with a sample-barcoded 5' primer and J-beta primers. TCRdb recomputed calls from the 5' RACE reads with MiXCR, one row per CDR3 protein. The sample lists around 1.5 million distinct CDR3 sequences; about 32% were seen once. This clonotype was obtained from a woman in her twenties or thirties in good health. The sequencing sample was made of blood. The chain uses TRBV29-1 and TRBJ1-1; D perhaps matches TRBD1 (5 bases). DNA for the CDR3: TGCAGCGTTACAGGAGCCACTGAAGCTTTCTTT. Protein product: CSVTGATEAFF.